This is a list of T cell receptor beta chains from one sample in a study of blood T cells in healthy people across ages. TCRdb passed the 5' RACE reads through MiXCR, listing each CDR3 protein once. The sample has nearly 800,000 distinct CDR3 sequences, about 25% seen once. These same data were also listed under a study on T cells of mothers and their children.

Sequences were obtained from blood. Receptors were obtained from a boy aged 5-17 years in good health. The CDR3 runs from the conserved cysteine through the conserved F or W. D genes are given only for firm matches.

15	TRBV4-1	TRBJ2-3	-	CASRSDSGPTDTQYF
16	TRBV6-6	TRBJ2-3	TRBD2	CASSGLAGGPGDTQYF
17	TRBV28	TRBJ2-7	TRBD1	CASSSPRGQGGSHEQYF
12	TRBV6-5	TRBJ1-2	-	CASRGGDYGYTF
15	TRBV4-3	TRBJ2-7	TRBD2	CASSQASGRDYEQYF
14	TRBV7-9	TRBJ2-3	-	CASSLDGVVDTQYF
16	TRBV7-9	TRBJ2-5	-	CASSLGPLVYQETQYF
15	TRBV12-3/TRBV12-4	TRBJ2-3	-	CASSLRGWGTDTQYF
12	TRBV30	TRBJ2-7	TRBD1	CASTGAGYEQYF
13	TRBV29-1	TRBJ2-3	-	CSVVQVLTDTQYF
12	TRBV12-3/TRBV12-4	TRBJ1-1	-	CASSFGSTEAFF
16	TRBV7-6	TRBJ2-6	-	CASSLEQESGANVLTF
16	TRBV4-3	TRBJ2-1	-	CASSQGDTGYNNEQFF
14	TRBV15	-	-	CATSRDTGIYEQYF
16	TRBV10-3	TRBJ1-2	TRBD1	CAISERGTGGASGYTF
12	TRBV20-1	TRBJ2-1	TRBD2	CSAKREYNEQFF
15	TRBV9	TRBJ2-2	TRBD1	CASSIQGQNTGELFF
15	TRBV9	TRBJ2-2	TRBD2	CASSVAGSGAGELFF
13	TRBV7-9	TRBJ1-5	-	CASTLGGNQPQHF
17	TRBV11-2	TRBJ2-3	TRBD2	CASSSLAGLAGPDTQYF
17	TRBV20-1	TRBJ1-4	-	CSARDLAVGGFNEKLFF
15	TRBV2	TRBJ2-7	-	CASSPKTGRSYEQYF
13	TRBV5-6	TRBJ1-2	-	CASRLLSYYGYTF
13	TRBV9	TRBJ1-1	-	CASSVALETEAFF
16	TRBV5-1	TRBJ2-1	TRBD2	CASSEAGDLTYNEQFF
15	TRBV6-4	TRBJ2-3	TRBD2	CASSDQAGGQDTQYF
14	TRBV19	TRBJ2-4	-	CASSIRVPEDIQYF
14	TRBV6-6	TRBJ2-7	-	CASSAGLPTGEQYF
13	TRBV4-1	TRBJ1-2	-	CASSLSADYGYTF
16	TRBV6-1	TRBJ1-4	TRBD1	CASRGLTGGAYEKLFF
14	TRBV7-6	-	-	CASSPDLNPGEQYF
16	TRBV4-3	-	TRBD2	CASSWTSGGPYNEQFF
14	TRBV15	TRBJ2-4	-	CATSVTVSKNIQYF
17	TRBV20-1	TRBJ2-1	TRBD2	CSARAPGLAATYNEQFF
11	TRBV6-6	TRBJ2-5	-	CASSFGGAQYF
13	TRBV7-6	TRBJ2-7	-	CASSLGTGWEQYF
13	TRBV5-1	TRBJ2-3	-	CASRDPSKKTQYF
16	TRBV5-4	TRBJ1-1	TRBD1	CASSMRADRVDTEAFF
14	TRBV28	TRBJ2-6	-	CASSNLLGANVLTF
13	TRBV30	TRBJ1-1	-	CAWSAALDTEAFF
11	TRBV2	TRBJ2-7	-	CASTGLLAQYF
15	TRBV7-9	TRBJ2-5	TRBD2	CASSVPRGDQETQYF
14	TRBV20-1	TRBJ2-7	TRBD2	CSARGGSGSYEQYF
16	TRBV28	TRBJ2-7	-	CASITGGGGSSYEQYF
15	TRBV14	TRBJ2-5	-	CASSQVTGVWETQYF
14	TRBV28	TRBJ2-7	TRBD1	CASSSTGGWYEQYF
14	TRBV6-5	TRBJ2-3	-	CASSTSGRTDTQYF
13	TRBV7-6	TRBJ2-1	-	CASSLVTPGEQFF
15	TRBV12-3/TRBV12-4	TRBJ2-6	-	CASIPWGEGANVLTF
16	TRBV28	TRBJ2-5	-	CASSLSRLGFGETQYF
17	TRBV6-5	TRBJ2-3	TRBD2	CASSSPGLAGGTDTQYF
15	TRBV18	TRBJ2-7	TRBD1	CASSPTGLGTYEQYF
13	TRBV7-9	TRBJ2-7	TRBD2	CASSYRTSYEQYF
16	TRBV15	-	TRBD1	CATSREGTVTTETQYF
16	TRBV24-1	TRBJ2-1	TRBD1	CATSDTDRSSYNEQFF
15	TRBV5-6	TRBJ2-3	TRBD2	CASSVAGGHPDTQYF
14	TRBV6-2/TRBV6-3	TRBJ2-1	TRBD2	CATDRLAGDNEQFF
17	TRBV4-3	TRBJ1-1	-	CASSQDRAGASNTEAFF
18	TRBV11-2	TRBJ1-1	-	CASSGFPTDSPTGTEAFF